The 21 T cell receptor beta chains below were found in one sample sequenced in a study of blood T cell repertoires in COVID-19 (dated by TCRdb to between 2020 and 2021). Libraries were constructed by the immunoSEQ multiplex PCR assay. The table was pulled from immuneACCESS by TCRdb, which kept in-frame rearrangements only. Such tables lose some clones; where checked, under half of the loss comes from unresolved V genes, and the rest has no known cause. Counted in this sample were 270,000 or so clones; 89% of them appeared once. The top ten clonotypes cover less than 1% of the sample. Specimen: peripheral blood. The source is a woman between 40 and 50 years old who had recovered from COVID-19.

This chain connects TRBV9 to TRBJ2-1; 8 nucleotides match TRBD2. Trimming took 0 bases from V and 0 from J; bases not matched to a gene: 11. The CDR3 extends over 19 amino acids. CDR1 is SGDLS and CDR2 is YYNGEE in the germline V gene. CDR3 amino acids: CASSVVGSSSGSSYNEQFF. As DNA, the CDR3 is TGTGCCAGCAGCGTAGTGGGTTCCTCGAGCGGGAGCTCCTACAATGAGCAGTTCTTC.

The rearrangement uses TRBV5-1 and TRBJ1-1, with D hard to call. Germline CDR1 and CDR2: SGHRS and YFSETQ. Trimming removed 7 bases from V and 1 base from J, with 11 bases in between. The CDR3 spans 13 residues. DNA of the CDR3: TGCGCCAGCGCCCGAGAGGCGAACACTGAAGCTTTCTTT. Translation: CASAREANTEAFF.

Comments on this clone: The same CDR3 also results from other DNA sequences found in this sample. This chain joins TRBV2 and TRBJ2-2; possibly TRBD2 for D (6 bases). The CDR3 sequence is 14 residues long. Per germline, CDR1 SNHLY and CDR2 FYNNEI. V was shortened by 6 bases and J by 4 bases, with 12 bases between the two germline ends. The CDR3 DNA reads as TGTGCCAGCAGCCCCGGGAGTTTCACCGGGGAGCTGTTTTTT. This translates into CASSPGSFTGELFF. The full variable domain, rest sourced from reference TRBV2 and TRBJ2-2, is EPEVTQTPSHQVTQMGQEVILRCVPISNHLYFYWYRQILGQKVEFLVSFYNNEISEKSEIFDDQFSVERPDGSNFTLKIRSTKLEDSAMYFCASSPGSFTGELFFGEGSRLTVL.

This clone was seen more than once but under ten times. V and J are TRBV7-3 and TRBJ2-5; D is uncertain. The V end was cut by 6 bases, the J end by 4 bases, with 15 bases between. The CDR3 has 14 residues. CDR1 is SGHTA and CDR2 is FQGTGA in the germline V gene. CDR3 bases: TGTGCCAGCAGTCTAACAGTTTCCGCAGAGACCCAGTACTTC. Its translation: CASSLTVSAETQYF.

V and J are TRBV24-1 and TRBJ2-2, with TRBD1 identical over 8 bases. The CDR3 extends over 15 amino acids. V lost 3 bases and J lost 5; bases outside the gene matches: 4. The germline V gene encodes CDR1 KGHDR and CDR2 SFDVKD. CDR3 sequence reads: CATSDRTGQTGELFF. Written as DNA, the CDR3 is TGTGCCACCAGTGATCGGACAGGGCAGACCGGGGAGCTGTTTTTT.

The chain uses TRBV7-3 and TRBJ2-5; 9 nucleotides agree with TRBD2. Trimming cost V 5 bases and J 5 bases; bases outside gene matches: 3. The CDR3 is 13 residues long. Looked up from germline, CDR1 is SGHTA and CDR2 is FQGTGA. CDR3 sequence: CASSRREGETQYF. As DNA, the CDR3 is TGTGCCAGCAGCAGGCGGGAGGGGGAGACCCAGTACTTC.

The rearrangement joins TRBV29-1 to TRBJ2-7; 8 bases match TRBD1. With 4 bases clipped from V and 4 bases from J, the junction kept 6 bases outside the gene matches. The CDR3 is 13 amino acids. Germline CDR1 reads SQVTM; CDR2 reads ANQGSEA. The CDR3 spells CSVGDRYLYEQYF. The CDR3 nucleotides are TGCAGCGTTGGGGACAGGTACTTATACGAGCAGTACTTC.

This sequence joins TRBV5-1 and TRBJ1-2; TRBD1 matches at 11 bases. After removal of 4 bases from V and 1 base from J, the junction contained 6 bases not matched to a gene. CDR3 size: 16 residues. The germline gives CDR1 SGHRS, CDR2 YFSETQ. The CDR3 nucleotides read TGCGCCAGCAGCAAAGCCGGGACAGGGGGTAACTATGGCTACACCTTC. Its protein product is CASSKAGTGGNYGYTF.

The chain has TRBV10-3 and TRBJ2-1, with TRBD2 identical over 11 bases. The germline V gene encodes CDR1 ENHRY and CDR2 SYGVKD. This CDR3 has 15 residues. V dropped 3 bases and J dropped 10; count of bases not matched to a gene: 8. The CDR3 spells CAISDPTSGAEEQFF. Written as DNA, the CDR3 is TGTGCCATCAGTGATCCGACTAGCGGGGCGGAGGAGCAGTTCTTC.

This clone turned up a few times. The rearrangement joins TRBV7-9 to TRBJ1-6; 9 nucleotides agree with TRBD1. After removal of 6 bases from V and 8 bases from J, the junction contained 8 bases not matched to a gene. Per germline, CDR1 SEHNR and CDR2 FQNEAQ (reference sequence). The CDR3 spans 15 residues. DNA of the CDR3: TGTGCCAGCAGGTCCGGGACAGGGCTTTATTCACCCCTCCACTTT. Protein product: CASRSGTGLYSPLHF.

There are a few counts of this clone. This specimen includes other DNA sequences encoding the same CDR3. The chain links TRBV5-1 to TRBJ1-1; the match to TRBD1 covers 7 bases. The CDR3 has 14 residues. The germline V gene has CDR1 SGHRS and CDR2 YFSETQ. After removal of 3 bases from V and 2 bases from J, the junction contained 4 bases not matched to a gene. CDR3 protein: CASSSRQGNTEAFF. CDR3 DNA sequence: TGCGCCAGCAGCTCGAGACAGGGAAACACTGAAGCTTTCTTT. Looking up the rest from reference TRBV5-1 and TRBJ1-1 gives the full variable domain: KAGVTQTPRYLIKTRGQQVTLSCSPISGHRSVSWYQQTPGQGLQFLFEYFSETQRNKGNFPGRFSGRQFSNSRSEMNVSTLELGDSALYLCASSSRQGNTEAFFGQGTRLTVV.

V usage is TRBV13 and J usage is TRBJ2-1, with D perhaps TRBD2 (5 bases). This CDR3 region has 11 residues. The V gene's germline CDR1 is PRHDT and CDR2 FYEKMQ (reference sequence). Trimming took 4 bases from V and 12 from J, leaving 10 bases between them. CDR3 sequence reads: CASSSGKLQFF. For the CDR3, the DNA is TGTGCCAGCAGCTCCGGGAAGCTGCAGTTCTTC.

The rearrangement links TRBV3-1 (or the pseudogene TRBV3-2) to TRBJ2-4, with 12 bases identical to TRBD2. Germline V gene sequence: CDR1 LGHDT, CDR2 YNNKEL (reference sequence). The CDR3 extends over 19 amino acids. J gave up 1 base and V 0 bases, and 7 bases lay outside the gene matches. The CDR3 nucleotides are TGTGCCAGCAGCCAAGAAGGACTAGCGGGACCGATGGCCAAAAACATTCAGTACTTC. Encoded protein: CASSQEGLAGPMAKNIQYF.

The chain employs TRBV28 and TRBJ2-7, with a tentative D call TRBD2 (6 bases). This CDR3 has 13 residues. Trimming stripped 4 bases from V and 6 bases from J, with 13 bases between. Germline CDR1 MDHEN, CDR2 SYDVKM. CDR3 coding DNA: TGTGCCAGCAGTTCCGGGTCGGGAGTCGAGCAGTACTTC. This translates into CASSSGSGVEQYF.

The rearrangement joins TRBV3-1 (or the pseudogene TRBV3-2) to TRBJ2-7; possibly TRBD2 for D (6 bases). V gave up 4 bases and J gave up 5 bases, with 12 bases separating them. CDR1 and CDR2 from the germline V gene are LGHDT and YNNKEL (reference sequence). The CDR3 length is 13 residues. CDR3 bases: TGTGCCAGCAGCCGACTAGAAAGCAACGAGCAGTACTTC. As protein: CASSRLESNEQYF.

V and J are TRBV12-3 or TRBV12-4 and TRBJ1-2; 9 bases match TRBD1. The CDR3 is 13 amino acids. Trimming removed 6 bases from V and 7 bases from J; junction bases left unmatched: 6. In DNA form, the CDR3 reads TGTGCCAGCAGCCCGGACAGGGGCGGTGGCTACACCTTC. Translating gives CASSPDRGGGYTF.

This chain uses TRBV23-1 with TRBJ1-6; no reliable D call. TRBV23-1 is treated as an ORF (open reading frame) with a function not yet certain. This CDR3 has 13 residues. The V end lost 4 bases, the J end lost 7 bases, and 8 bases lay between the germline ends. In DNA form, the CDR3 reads TGCGCCAGCAGTCGCACTCGGAATTCACCCCTCCACTTT. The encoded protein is CASSRTRNSPLHF.

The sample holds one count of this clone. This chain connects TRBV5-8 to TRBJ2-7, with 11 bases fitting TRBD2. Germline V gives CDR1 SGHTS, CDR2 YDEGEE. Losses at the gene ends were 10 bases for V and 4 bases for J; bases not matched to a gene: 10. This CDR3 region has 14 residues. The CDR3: CAGGLAVRTYEQYF. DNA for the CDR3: TGTGCCGGGGGACTAGCGGTCCGAACGTACGAGCAGTACTTC.

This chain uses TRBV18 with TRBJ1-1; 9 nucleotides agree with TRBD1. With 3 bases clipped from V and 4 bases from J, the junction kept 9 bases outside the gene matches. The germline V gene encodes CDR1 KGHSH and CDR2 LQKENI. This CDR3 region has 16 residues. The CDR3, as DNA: TGTGCCAGCTCACCCGAGAGCAGACAGGGGGGCACTGAAGCTTTCTTT. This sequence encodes CASSPESRQGGTEAFF.

This CDR3 reads CASSPSGTAEKLFF. For the CDR3, the DNA is TGTGCCAGCTCACCGTCCGGGACAGCCGAAAAACTGTTTTTT. The rearrangement uses TRBV18 and TRBJ1-4; 7 bases map to TRBD1. The V gene's germline CDR1 is KGHSH and CDR2 LQKENI. Trimming took 3 bases from V and 8 from J; bases not matched to a gene: 6. This CDR3 contains 14 residues.

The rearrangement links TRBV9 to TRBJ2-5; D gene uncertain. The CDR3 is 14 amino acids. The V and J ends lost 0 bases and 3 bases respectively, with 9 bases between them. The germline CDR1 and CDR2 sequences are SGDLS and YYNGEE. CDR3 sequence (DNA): TGTGCCAGCAGCGTAGATTACAGAAAAGAGACCCAGTACTTC. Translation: CASSVDYRKETQYF.